Sequencing of this T cell receptor beta chain was carried out in a study of read filtering for tumor transcriptome and immune sequencing. Study-level background: By R-ISS, stages I, II and III held roughly 8, 15 and 7 patients. RNA-seq yielded only about 75 to 1273 TCR reads, IR-seq about 3.5 to 10.27 million.

V lost 5 bases and J lost 2; bases outside the gene matches: 5. CDR3 length: 15 residues. This library used 300 to 500 ng RNA and molecular barcoded adaptors spanning alpha/delta and beta/gamma chains. Each CDR3 protein gets one entry after TCRdb re-called the reads with MiXCR. The data show about 46,000 distinct CDR3 sequences, about 12% seen once. This clonotype was seen ten or more times. What it binds is unknown. Study-level results: Dropping single-read clonotypes raised IR-seq and RNA-seq shared-clonotype correlation. Sorted CD138-negative bone marrow cells were not purified T cells.

This sequence originates from a donor older than 35 with multiple myeloma. The material sequenced was a population of CD138-negative cells sorted from bone marrow. The genes are TRBV12-3 or TRBV12-4 and TRBJ2-2; 7 bases align to TRBD1. CDR3: CASSPTGENTGELFF. Written as DNA, the CDR3 is TGTGCCAGCAGTCCTACAGGGGAAAACACCGGGGAGCTGTTTTTT.